The T cell receptor beta chain described here comes from a study of blood T cell repertoires in COVID-19 (dated by TCRdb to 2020 to 2022). With regard to the full study: Samples covering the acute and convalescent phases of COVID-19 were provided by collaborators in the United States, Italy and Spain. The prospective study material was composed of cDNA or gDNA derived from T cells, B-cell-depleted T cells, or PBMCs. Subjects who had been exposed to COVID-19, were actively infected with it, or had recovered from it provided the deeply sampled blood TCRbeta repertoires that made up the dataset. The repertoires were released in a freely available public database intended as a resource for research on the immune response to SARS-CoV-2. Samples came from the ongoing ImmuneRACE study (first 160 participants) plus 1,254 subjects from 6 global collaborators. Sample metadata almost always included a de-identified subject ID, COVID-19 status, age in years and sex. Where available, HLA class I and class II types were obtained from metadata supplied by the sample provider rather than from assay-based typing. Here is what the overall study found, with its caveats: The amount of clinical and demographic metadata varied by source and participant and was provided uncurated.

The immunoSEQ Assay, a bias-controlled multiplex PCR, was used to amplify TCRbeta CDR3 regions from genomic DNA. As for how the authors treated the data: The number of nucleated cells in each sample was estimated from the amplification of reference gene primers within the assay. To quantify the absolute abundance of each unique TCRbeta CDR3 rearrangement, sequence reads were collapsed and filtered. For each sample, productive Simpson clonality was calculated by taking the square root of Simpson's diversity index across productive rearrangements. TCRdb took over this immuneACCESS table, retaining in-frame rearrangements with V and J assigned. Such tables are incomplete; in checked studies, under half of the missing clones stem from an unresolved V gene, and the remainder is unexplained. V and J calls and clone size are those listed in that table; D and trimming were worked out from the DNA. The sample yields about 50,000 clones; 85% to 90% were counted once. The ten most abundant clones make up 5.5% to 7.5% of the sample.

The CDR3 contains 16 residues, cysteine and phenylalanine counted. This entry keeps only the CDR3 DNA: 48 bases, framed from base 1. CDR1 LGHDT and CDR2 YNNKEL are derived from the germline V gene (reference sequence). Compared with germline, V lacks 2 bases and J lacks 8 bases; bases without a gene match: 14. As for this clone: Its antigen is currently not known. Within one base of it there is no much larger clone, and no base qualities were kept.

Collaborating institutions collected whole blood in K2EDTA tubes following their own protocols. For TCRbeta analysis, collaborator samples were shipped as frozen whole blood, as isolated PBMCs, or as DNA extracted from either sample type. The chain was built from TRBV3-1 (or the pseudogene TRBV3-2) and TRBJ1-2, with 7 bases in between that match TRBD1. The sequenced sample consisted of peripheral blood. The clonotype was recovered from a man in his 60s with acute or convalescent COVID-19. The nucleotide sequence is given as TGTGCCAGCAGCCAACCCGGACAGGCCAGCGGGAGGGGCTACACCTTC. Its protein reads: CASSQPGQASGRGYTF.